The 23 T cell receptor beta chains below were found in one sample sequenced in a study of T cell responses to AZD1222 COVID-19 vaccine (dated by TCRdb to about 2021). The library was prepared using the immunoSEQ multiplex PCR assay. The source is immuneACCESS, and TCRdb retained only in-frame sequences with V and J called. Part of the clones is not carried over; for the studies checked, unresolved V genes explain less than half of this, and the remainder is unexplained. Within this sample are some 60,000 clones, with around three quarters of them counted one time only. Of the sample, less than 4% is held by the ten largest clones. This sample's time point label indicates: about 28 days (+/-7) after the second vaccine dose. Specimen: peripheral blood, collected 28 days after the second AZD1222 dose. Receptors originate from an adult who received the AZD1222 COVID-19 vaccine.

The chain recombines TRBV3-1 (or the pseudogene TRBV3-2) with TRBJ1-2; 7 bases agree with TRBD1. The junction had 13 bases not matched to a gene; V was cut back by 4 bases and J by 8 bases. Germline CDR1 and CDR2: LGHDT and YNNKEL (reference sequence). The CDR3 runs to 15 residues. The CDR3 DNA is TGTGCCAGCAGCCTTGGGACAGTCCCTTGGGGAGGCTACACCTTC. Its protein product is CASSLGTVPWGGYTF.

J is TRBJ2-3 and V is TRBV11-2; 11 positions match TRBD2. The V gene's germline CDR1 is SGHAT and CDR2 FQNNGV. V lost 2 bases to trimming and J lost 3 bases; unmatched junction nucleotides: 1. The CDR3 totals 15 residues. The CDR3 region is CASSLLAGGTDTQYF. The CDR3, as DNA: TGTGCCAGCAGCTTACTAGCGGGGGGAACAGATACGCAGTATTTT. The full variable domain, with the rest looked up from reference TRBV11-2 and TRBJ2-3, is EAGVAQSPRYKIIEKRQSVAFWCNPISGHATLYWYQQILGQGPKLLIQFQNNGVVDDSQLPKDRFSAERLKGVDSTLKIQPAKLEDSAVYLCASSLLAGGTDTQYFGPGTRLTVL.

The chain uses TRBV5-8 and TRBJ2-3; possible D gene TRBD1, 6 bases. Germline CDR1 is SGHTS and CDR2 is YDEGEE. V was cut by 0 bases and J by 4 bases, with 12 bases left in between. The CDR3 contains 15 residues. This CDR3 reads CASSLVTGFPDTQYF. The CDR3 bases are TGTGCCAGCAGCTTGGTGACAGGTTTTCCAGATACGCAGTATTTT.

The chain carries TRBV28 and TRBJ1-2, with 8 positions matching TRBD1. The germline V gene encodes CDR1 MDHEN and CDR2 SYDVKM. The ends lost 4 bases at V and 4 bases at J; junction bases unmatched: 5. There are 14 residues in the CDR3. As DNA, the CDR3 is TGTGCCAGCAGTTCCGGGACAGGCCTCTATGGCTACACCTTC. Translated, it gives CASSSGTGLYGYTF.

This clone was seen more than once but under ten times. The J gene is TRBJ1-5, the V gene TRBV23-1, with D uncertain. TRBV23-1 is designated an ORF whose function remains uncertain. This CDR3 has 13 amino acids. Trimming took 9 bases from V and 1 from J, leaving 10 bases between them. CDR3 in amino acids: CARDRRSNQPQHF. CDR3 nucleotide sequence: TGCGCCAGAGACCGACGGAGCAATCAGCCCCAGCATTTT.

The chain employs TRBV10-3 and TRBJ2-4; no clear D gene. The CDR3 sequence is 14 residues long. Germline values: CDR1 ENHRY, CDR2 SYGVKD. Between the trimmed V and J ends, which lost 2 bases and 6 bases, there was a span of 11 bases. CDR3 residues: CAISEPRDPNIQYF. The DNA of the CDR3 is TGTGCCATCAGTGAGCCGCGAGACCCAAACATTCAGTACTTC.

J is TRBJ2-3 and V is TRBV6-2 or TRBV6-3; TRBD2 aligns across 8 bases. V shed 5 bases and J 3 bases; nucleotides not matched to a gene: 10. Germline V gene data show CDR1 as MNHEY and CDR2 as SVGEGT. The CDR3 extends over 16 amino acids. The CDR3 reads CASSRVAGRGTDTQYF. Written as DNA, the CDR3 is TGTGCCAGCAGTAGAGTAGCGGGGCGGGGAACAGATACGCAGTATTTT.

Written as DNA, the CDR3 is TGTGCCAGCAGTCAAGGTTTCAAAAACATTCAGTACTTC. Its translation is CASSQGFKNIQYF. The chain carries TRBV7-9 and TRBJ2-4; D gene ambiguous. CDR3 length: 13 amino acids. Germline V lookup: CDR1 SEHNR, CDR2 FQNEAQ (reference sequence). V was clipped by 6 bases and J by 3 bases, with 9 bases between them.

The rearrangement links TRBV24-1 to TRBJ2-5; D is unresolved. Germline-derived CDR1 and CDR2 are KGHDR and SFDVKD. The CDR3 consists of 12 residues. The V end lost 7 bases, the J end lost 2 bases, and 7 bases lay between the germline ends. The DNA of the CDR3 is TGTGCCACCAGCGACTCACAAGAGACCCAGTACTTC. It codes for CATSDSQETQYF.

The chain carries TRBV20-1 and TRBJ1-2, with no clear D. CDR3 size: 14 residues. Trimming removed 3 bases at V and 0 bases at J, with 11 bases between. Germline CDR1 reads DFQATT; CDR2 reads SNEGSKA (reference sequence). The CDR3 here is CSASNPDTNYGYTF. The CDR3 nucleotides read TGCAGTGCTAGTAATCCAGATACTAACTATGGCTACACCTTC.

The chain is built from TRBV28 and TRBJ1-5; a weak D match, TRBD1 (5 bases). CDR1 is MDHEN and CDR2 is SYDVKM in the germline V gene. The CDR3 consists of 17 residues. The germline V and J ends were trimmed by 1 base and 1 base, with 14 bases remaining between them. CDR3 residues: CASSLYAGTVSNQPQHF. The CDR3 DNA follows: TGTGCCAGCAGTTTATACGCAGGGACTGTGAGCAATCAGCCCCAGCATTTT. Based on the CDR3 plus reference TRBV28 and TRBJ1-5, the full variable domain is DVKVTQSSRYLVKRTGEKVFLECVQDMDHENMFWYRQDPGLGLRLIYFSYDVKMKEKGDIPEGYSVSREKKERFSLILESASTNQTSMYLCASSLYAGTVSNQPQHFGDGTRLSIL.

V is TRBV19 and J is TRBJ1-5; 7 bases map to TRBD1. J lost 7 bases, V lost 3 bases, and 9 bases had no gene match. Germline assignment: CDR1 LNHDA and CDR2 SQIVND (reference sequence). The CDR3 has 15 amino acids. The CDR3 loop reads CASSIYEGAEQPQHF. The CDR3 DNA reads TGTGCCAGTAGTATCTACGAGGGGGCAGAGCAGCCCCAGCATTTT.

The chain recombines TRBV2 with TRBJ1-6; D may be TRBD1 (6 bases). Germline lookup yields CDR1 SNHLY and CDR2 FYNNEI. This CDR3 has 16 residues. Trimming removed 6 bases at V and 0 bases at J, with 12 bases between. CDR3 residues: CASRNTGSSYNSPLHF. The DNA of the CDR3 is TGTGCCAGCAGAAACACAGGGAGCTCCTATAATTCACCCCTCCACTTT.

The CDR3 DNA is TGTGCCAGCAGCGCATACCAAGGGGGGTTGGCCAAAAACATTCAGTACTTC. The encoded protein is CASSAYQGGLAKNIQYF. V and J are TRBV2 and TRBJ2-4; D possibly uses TRBD1 or TRBD2 (6 bases each). CDR3 length: 17 amino acids. The germline gives CDR1 SNHLY, CDR2 FYNNEI. V was shortened by 6 bases and J by 1 base, with 19 bases between the two germline ends.

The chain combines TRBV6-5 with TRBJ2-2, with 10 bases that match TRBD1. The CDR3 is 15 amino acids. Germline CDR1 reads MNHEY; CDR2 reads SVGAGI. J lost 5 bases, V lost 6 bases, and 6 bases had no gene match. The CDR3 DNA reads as TGTGCCAGCAGGGGACAGGGGCGGGTGACCGGGGAGCTGTTTTTT. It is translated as CASRGQGRVTGELFF.

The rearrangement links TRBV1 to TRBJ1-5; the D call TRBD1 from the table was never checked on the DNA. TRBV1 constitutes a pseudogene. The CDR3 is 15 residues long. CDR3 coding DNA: TGCACCATCCTAGAGGACAGGGCGGGCAATCAGCCCCAGCATTTT. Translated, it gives CTILEDRAGNQPQHF.

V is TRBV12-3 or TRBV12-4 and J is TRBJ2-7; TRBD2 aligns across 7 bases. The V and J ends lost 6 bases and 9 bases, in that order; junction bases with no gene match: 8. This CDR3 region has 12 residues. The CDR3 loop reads CASSLGGRAQYF. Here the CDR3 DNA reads TGTGCCAGCAGCCTGGGGGGGAGGGCGCAGTACTTC.

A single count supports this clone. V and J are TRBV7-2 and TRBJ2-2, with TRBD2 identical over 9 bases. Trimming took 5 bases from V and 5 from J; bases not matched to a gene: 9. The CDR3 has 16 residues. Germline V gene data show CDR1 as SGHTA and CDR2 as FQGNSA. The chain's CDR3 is CASSLASGGITGELFF. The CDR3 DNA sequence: TGTGCCAGCAGCCTCGCGAGCGGGGGGATTACCGGGGAGCTGTTTTTT.

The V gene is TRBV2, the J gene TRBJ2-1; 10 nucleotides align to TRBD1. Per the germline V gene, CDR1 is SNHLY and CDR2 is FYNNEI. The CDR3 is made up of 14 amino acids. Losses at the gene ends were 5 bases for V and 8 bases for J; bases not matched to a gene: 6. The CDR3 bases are TGTGCCAGCAGTAGACAGGGGGCGAGAGATGAGCAGTTCTTC. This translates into CASSRQGARDEQFF.

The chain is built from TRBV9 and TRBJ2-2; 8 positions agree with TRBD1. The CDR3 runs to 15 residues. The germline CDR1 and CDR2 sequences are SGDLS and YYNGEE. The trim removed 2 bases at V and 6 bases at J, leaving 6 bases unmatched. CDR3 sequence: CASSVTGGGSGELFF. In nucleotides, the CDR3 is TGTGCCAGCAGCGTTACAGGGGGAGGATCCGGGGAGCTGTTTTTT.

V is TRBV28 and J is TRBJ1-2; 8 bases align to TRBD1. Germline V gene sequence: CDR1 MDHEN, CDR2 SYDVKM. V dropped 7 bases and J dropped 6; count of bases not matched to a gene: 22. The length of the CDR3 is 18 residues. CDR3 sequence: CASTPSGGQDLSRHGYTF. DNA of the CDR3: TGTGCCAGCACCCCTTCAGGGGGACAGGACCTCTCCCGGCATGGCTACACCTTC.

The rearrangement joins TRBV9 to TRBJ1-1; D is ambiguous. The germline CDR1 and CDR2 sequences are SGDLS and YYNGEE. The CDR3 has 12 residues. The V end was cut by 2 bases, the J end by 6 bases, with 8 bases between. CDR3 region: CASSVHSAEAFF. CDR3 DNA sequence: TGTGCCAGCAGCGTCCACTCGGCTGAAGCTTTCTTT.

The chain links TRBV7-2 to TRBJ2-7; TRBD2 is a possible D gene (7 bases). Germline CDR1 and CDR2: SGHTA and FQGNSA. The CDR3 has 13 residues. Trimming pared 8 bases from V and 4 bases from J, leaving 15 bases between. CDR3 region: CASGWAGAYEQYF. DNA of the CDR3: TGTGCCAGCGGGTGGGCGGGGGCTTACGAGCAGTACTTC.